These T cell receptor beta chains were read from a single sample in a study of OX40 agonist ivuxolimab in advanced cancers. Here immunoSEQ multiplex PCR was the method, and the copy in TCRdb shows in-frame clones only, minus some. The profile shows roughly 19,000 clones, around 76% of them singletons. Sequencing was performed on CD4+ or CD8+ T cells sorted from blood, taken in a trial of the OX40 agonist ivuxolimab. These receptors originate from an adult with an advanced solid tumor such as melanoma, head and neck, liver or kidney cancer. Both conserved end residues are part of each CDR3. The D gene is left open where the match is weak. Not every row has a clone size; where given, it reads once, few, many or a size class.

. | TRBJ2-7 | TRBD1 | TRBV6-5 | TGTGCCAGCAGTTACGGGACAGAAGGATCCTACGAGCAGTACTTC | CASSYGTEGSYEQYF
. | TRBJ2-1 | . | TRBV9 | TGTGCCAGCAGCGTAGACGGGGTCGGCAATGAGCAGTTCTTC | CASSVDGVGNEQFF
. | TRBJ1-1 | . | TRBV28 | TGTGCCAGCGGGGGAAGGGGGGTGGAAACTTTCTTT | CASGGRGVETFF
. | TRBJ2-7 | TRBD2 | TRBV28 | TGTGCCAGCAGTTTTAGCCCGGGACTAGGGACCTACGAGCAGTACTTC | CASSFSPGLGTYEQYF
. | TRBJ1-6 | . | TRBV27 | TGTGCCGCCCGGGTGGGGGGCTCCTATAATTCACCCCTCCACTTT | CAARVGGSYNSPLHF
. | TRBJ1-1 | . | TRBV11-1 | TGTGCCAGCAGTCTGATTCGGGGGATCGAAGCTTTCTTT | CASSLIRGIEAFF
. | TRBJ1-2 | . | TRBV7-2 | TGTGCCAGCAGCTTCCGACAGGAAAATGGCTACACCTTC | CASSFRQENGYTF
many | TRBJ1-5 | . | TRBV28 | TGTGCCAGCAGGGAAGAGGACGGCAGCAATCAGCCCCAGCATTTT | CASREEDGSNQPQHF
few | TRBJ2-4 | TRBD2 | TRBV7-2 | TGTGCCAGCAGCTTATCTAGCGGGGGGGCCGGAGGGGACATTCAGTACTTC | CASSLSSGGAGGDIQYF
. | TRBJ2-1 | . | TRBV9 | TGTGCCAGCAGCACTTCATACCACTTAGGGTCAAACAATGAGCAGTTCTTC | CASSTSYHLGSNNEQFF
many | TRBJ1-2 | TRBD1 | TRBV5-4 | TGTGCCAGCAGCGGGACAGGGGCACTCGGCCCCTATGGCTACACCTTC | CASSGTGALGPYGYTF
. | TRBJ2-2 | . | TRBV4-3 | TGCGCCAGCAGCCAAGGAACCGGGGGCGGCACCGGGGAGCTGTTTTTT | CASSQGTGGGTGELFF
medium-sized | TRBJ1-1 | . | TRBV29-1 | TGCAGCGCTGAGGGAACTGAAGCTTTCTTT | CSAEGTEAFF
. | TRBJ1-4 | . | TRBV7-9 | TGTGCCAGCAGCCCCTACGGGGGGGCGGGTGAAAAACTGTTTTTT | CASSPYGGAGEKLFF
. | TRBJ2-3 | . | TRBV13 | TGTGCCAGCAGCCCCTGGACAGACTTGGGGGATACGCAGTATTTT | CASSPWTDLGDTQYF
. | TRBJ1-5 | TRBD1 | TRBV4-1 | TGCGCCAGCAGCCACCGACAGGGGGCGCTCAATCAGCCCCAGCATTTT | CASSHRQGALNQPQHF
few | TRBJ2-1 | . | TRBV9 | TGTGCCAGCAGCGTAATGTTCAGCTCCTACAATGAGCAGTTCTTC | CASSVMFSSYNEQFF
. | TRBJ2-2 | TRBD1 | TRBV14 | TGTGCCAGCAGCCACCCCTGGAGGACAGGAGGTACCGGGGAGCTGTTTTTT | CASSHPWRTGGTGELFF
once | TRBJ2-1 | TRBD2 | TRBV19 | TGTGCCAGTAGTATCGCGGGGGCCTACAATGAGCAGTTCTTC | CASSIAGAYNEQFF
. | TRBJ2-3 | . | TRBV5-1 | TGCGCCAGCAGCTACCGACAGGAGTCTAGCACAGATACGCAGTATTTT | CASSYRQESSTDTQYF
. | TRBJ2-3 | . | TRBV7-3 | TGTGCCAGCAGCCCTCAAGTCCAGCGGGGCACAGATACGCAGTATTTT | CASSPQVQRGTDTQYF
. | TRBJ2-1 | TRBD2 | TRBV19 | TGTGCCAGTAGTAGCGGACTAGTTCGATTTGGTGAGCAGTTCTTC | CASSSGLVRFGEQFF
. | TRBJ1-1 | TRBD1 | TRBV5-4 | TGTGCCAGCAGCCCAATAAGCGGGACAGGGGTGGGAGCTTTCTTT | CASSPISGTGVGAFF
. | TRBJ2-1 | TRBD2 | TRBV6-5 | TGTGCCAGCAGTTACGAGCGGGGGGTTTACAATGAGCAGTTCTTC | CASSYERGVYNEQFF
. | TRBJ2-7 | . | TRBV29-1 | TGCAGCGTTGAAGAGACAGAAAGCTCCTACGAGCAGTACTTC | CSVEETESSYEQYF
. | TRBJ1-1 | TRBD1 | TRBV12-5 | TGTGCTAGTGGTTTGGTACAGGGGGTTCGGACTGAAGCTTTCTTT | CASGLVQGVRTEAFF
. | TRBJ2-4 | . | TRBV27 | TGTGCCAGCAGTAGAGACCCACGCTTAGCCAAAAACATTCAGTACTTC | CASSRDPRLAKNIQYF
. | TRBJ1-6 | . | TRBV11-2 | TGTGCCAGCAGCTTAGGAACGGTCATCTCGGATCATTCACCCCTCCACTTT | CASSLGTVISDHSPLHF
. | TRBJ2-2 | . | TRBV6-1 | TGTGCCAGCAGTGAATTATTAACGGGGACCGGGGAGCTGTTTTTT | CASSELLTGTGELFF
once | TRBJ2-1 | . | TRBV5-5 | TGTGCCAGCAGCTTGACTAGGGGCAATGAGCAGTTCTTC | CASSLTRGNEQFF
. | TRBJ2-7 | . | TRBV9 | TGTGCCAGCAGCGTAGATCGACGCGGTTACGAGCAGTACTTC | CASSVDRRGYEQYF
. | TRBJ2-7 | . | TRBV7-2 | TGTGCCTCGAACCCGGGGCCAATGGACGAGCAGTACTTC | CASNPGPMDEQYF
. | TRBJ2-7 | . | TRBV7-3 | TGTGCCAGCAGCCCCGACAGGAGCGAGCAGTACTTC | CASSPDRSEQYF
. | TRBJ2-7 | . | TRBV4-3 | TGCGCCAGCAGCCAAGATCTGTCTATGTGGCAGTACTTC | CASSQDLSMWQYF
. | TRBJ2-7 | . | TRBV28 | TGTGCCAGCAGTTTAATCAAGTACGAGCAGTACTTC | CASSLIKYEQYF
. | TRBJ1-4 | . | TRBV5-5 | TGTGCCAGCAGCCAGGGGACTCTTCTCCGTGAAAAACTGTTTTTT | CASSQGTLLREKLFF
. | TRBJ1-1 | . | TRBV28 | TGTGCCAGCAGTTTATTACCGGGGTCGATGAACACTGAAGCTTTCTTT | CASSLLPGSMNTEAFF
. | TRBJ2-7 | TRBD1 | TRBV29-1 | TGCAGCGTCGCCCAAGGGGGCCCGAGACACTACGAGCAGTACTTC | CSVAQGGPRHYEQYF
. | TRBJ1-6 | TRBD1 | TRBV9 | TGTGCCAGCAGCGTAGACTCAGGGGGCGACTATAATTCACCCCTCCACTTT | CASSVDSGGDYNSPLHF
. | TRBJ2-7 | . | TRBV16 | TGTGCCAGCAGCCAAACACTCTACGAGCAGTACTTC | CASSQTLYEQYF
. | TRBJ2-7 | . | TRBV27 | TGTGCCAGCAGTTCGCGCAGGGACTCCTACGAGCAGTACTTC | CASSSRRDSYEQYF
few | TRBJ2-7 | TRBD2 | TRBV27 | TGTGCCAGCAGTTCAGGGACTAGCGGGGCGGCAAACGAGCAGTACTTC | CASSSGTSGAANEQYF
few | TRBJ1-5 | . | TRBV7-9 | TGTGCCAGCAGCCCCACGCCGAGTAGCAATCAGCCCCAGCATTTT | CASSPTPSSNQPQHF
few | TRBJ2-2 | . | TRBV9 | TGTGCCAGCAGCGTCGGGACACTGAACACCGGGGAGCTGTTTTTT | CASSVGTLNTGELFF
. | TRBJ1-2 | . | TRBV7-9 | TGTGCCAGCAGCTTAGATACAGGGACGCATGGCTACACCTTC | CASSLDTGTHGYTF
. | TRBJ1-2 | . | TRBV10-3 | TGTGCCATCAGGGAATCCTACAACCTTTCTTATGGCTACACCTTC | CAIRESYNLSYGYTF
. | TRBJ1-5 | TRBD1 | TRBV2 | TGTGCCAGCAGTGGAGGACAGGGTTATAGCAATCAGCCCCAGCATTTT | CASSGGQGYSNQPQHF
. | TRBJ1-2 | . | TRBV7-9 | TGTGCCAGCAGCCTAGACAGTGCCTATGGCTACACCTTC | CASSLDSAYGYTF
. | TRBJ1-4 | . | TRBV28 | TGTGCCAGCAGTTTCAACGGGAATGCGGAAAAACTGTTTTTT | CASSFNGNAEKLFF
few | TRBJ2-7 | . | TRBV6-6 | TGTGCCAGCAGTTACTCGTCGGTGGGCGAGCAGTACTTC | CASSYSSVGEQYF
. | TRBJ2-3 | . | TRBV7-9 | TGTGCCAGCAGCTTAATGTCAGATACGCAGTATTTT | CASSLMSDTQYF
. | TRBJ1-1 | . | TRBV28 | TGTGCCAGCAGTTTGGGGGCGGACGGTAAGAACACTGAAGCTTTCTTT | CASSLGADGKNTEAFF
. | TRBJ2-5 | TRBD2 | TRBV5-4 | TGCGCCAGCAGCCAAGAGCGGGGGGGCCAAGAGACCCAGTACTTC | CASSQERGGQETQYF
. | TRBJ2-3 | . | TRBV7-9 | TGTGCCAGCAGCTTAGTTTCAGGGCGCACAGATACGCAGTATTTT | CASSLVSGRTDTQYF
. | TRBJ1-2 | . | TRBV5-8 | TGTGCCAGCAGCGCGGGGAAGAACTATGGCTACACCTTC | CASSAGKNYGYTF
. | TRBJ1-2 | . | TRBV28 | TGTGCCAGCAGTTCACAGGGATGGACTAATGGCTACACCTTC | CASSSQGWTNGYTF
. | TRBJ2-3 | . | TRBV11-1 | TGTGCCAGCAGCTTATCAGGGCTCAGTACAGATACGCAGTATTTT | CASSLSGLSTDTQYF
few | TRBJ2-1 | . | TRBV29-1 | TGCCGCGTTGACGGTGGGGGCGGGGCAGGAGGTTCCTACAATGAGCAGTTCTTC | CRVDGGGGAGGSYNEQFF
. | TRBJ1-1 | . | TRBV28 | TGTGCCAGCAGTTTGGAAAGGACCGTGAACACTGAAGCTTTCTTT | CASSLERTVNTEAFF